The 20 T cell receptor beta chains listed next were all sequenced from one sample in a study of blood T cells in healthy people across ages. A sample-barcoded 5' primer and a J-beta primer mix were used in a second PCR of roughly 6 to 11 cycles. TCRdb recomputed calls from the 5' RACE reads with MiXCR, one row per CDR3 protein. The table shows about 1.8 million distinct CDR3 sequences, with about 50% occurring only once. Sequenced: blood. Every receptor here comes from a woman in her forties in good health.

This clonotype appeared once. The CDR3 sequence: CASSWGGSRNEQFF. The CDR3 DNA follows: TGTGCCAGCAGTTGGGGGGGTAGTAGGAATGAGCAGTTCTTC. This sequence joins TRBV28 and TRBJ2-1, with 7 bases aligning to TRBD2. The CDR3 sequence is 14 residues long. Germline V gene sequence: CDR1 MDHEN, CDR2 SYDVKM. The V gene end was trimmed by 4 bases and the J gene end by 7 bases; junction bases not matched to a gene: 7.

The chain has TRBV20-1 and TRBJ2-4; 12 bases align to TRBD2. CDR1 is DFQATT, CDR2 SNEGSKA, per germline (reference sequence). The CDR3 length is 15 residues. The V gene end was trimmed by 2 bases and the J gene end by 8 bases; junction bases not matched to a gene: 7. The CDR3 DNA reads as TGCAGTGCTAGACTAGCGGGGGGGCCGAGTGACATTCAGTACTTC. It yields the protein CSARLAGGPSDIQYF.

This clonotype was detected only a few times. The CDR3 protein is CAISGVWYEQFF. In nucleotides, the CDR3 is TGTGCCATCAGCGGGGTATGGTATGAGCAGTTCTTC. The V call is TRBV10-3, the J call TRBJ2-1, with D perhaps TRBD2 (5 bases). The length of the CDR3 is 12 residues. V lost 6 bases and J 8 bases, leaving 11 bases between the germline ends. The germline gives CDR1 ENHRY, CDR2 SYGVKD.

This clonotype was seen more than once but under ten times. Here the CDR3 DNA reads TGTGCCATCAGTGGGACCGTTAGACAGGCTAACTATGGCTACACCTTC. Translation gives CAISGTVRQANYGYTF. V is TRBV10-3 and J is TRBJ1-2, with a tentative D call TRBD1 (6 bases). With 4 bases removed from V and 0 bases from J, the gap between germline ends came to 15 bases. Germline V gene data show CDR1 as ENHRY and CDR2 as SYGVKD. This CDR3 is built from 16 residues.

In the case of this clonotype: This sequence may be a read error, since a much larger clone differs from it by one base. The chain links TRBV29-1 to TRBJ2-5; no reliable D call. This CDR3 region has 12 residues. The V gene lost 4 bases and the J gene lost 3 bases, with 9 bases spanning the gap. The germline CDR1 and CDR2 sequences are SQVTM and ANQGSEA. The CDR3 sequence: CSVVWLEETQYF. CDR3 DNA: TGCAGCGTTGTTTGGCTAGAAGAGACCCAGTACTTC.

CDR3 loop: CASSQSTGGIYEQYF. The CDR3 nucleotides are TGCGCCAGCAGCCAGTCAACAGGGGGTATCTACGAGCAGTACTTC. The genes are TRBV4-3 and TRBJ2-5; 8 positions match TRBD1. The J call may be mistaken, given a closer DNA end match to TRBJ2-7. This CDR3 spans 15 amino acids. CDR1 is LGHNA, CDR2 YSLEER, per germline.

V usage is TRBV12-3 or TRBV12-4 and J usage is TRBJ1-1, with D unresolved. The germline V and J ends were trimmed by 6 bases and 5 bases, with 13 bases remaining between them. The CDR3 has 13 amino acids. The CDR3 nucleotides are TGTGCCAGCAGGGAGGGCTCGAGAACTGAAGCTTTCTTT. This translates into CASREGSRTEAFF.

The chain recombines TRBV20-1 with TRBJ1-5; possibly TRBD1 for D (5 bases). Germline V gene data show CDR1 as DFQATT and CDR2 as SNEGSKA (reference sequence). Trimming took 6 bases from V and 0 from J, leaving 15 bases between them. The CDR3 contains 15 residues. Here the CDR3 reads CSAHFRDFSNQPQHF. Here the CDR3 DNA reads TGCAGTGCCCATTTCCGGGACTTTAGCAATCAGCCCCAGCATTTT.

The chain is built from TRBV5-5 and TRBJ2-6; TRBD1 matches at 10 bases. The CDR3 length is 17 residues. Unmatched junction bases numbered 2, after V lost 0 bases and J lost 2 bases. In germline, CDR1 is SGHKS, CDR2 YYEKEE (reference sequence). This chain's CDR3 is CASSLGQGATGANVLTF. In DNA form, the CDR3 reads TGTGCCAGCAGCTTGGGACAGGGGGCGACTGGGGCCAACGTCCTGACTTTC.

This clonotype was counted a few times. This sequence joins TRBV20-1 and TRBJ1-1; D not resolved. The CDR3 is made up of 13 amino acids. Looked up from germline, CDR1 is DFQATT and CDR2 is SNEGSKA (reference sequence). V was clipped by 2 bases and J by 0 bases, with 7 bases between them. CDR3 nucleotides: TGCAGTGCTAGATCGGGCTTGAACACTGAAGCTTTCTTT. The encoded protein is CSARSGLNTEAFF.

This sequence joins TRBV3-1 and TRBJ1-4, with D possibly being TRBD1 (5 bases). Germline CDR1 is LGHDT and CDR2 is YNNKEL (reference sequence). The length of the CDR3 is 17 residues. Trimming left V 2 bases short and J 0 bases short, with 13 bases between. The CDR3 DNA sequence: TGTGCCAGCAGCCAATTTGTCGGGGCCACAACTAATGAAAAACTGTTTTTT. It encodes CASSQFVGATTNEKLFF.

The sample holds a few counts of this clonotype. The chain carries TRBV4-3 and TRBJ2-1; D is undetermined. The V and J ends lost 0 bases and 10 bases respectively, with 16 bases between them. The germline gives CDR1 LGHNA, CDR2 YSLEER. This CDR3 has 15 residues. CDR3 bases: TGCGCCAGCAGCCAAGACCCGCAAATCAATGAAGAGCAGTTCTTC. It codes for CASSQDPQINEEQFF.

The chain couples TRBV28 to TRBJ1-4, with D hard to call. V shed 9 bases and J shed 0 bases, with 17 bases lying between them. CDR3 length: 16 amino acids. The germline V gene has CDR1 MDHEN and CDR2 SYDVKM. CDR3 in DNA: TGTGCCAGTTACTCGGTAGAAGGGTCAACTAATGAAAAACTGTTTTTT. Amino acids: CASYSVEGSTNEKLFF.

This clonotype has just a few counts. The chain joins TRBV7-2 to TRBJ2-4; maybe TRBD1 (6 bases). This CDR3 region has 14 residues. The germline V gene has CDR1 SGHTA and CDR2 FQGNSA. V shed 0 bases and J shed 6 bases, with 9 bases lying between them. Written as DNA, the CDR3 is TGTGCCAGCAGCTTAGCGCTACAGGGAAACATTCAGTACTTC. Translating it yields CASSLALQGNIQYF.

CDR3 DNA sequence: TGTGCCAGCAGCCGGAGGGGACTAGCGGGAAGTGAGCAGTTCTTC. Its translation: CASSRRGLAGSEQFF. The chain joins TRBV6-5 to TRBJ2-1; 13 nucleotides agree with TRBD2. The CDR3 covers 15 residues. J lost 9 bases, V lost 6 bases, and 8 bases had no gene match. Germline CDR1 is MNHEY and CDR2 is SVGAGI.

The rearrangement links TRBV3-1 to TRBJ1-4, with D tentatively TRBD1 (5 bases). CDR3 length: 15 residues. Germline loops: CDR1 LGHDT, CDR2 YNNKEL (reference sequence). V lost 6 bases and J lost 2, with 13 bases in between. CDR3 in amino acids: CASRPGTETNEKLFF. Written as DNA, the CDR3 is TGTGCCAGCAGACCCGGGACGGAGACTAATGAAAAACTGTTTTTT.

The CDR3, as DNA: TGTGCCAGCAGGGAACCGGGACTAGGGACCCAGTACTTC. This gives the protein CASREPGLGTQYF. V usage is TRBV28 and J usage is TRBJ2-5; 8 bases agree with TRBD2. V dropped 6 bases and J dropped 7; count of bases not matched to a gene: 7. The CDR3 runs to 13 residues. Germline V gives CDR1 MDHEN, CDR2 SYDVKM.

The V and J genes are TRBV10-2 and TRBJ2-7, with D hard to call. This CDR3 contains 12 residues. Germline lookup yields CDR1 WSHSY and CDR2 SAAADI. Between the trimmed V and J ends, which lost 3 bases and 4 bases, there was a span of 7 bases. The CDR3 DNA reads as TGCGCCAGCAGTGACGTTCTTTACGAGCAGTACTTC. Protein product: CASSDVLYEQYF.

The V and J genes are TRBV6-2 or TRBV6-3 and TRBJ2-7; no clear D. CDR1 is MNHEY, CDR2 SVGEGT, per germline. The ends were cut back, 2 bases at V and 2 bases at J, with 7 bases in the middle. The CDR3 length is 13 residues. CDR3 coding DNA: TGTGCCAGCAGTTACGATGAAACCTACGAGCAGTACTTC. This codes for CASSYDETYEQYF.

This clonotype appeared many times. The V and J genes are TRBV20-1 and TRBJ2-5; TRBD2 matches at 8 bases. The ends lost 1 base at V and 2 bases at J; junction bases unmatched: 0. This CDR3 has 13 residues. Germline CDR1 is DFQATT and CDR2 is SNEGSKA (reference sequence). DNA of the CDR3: TGCAGTGCTAGAGGACTAGCGCAAGAGACCCAGTACTTC. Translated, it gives CSARGLAQETQYF.